This TCR beta chain was recovered during a study of blood T cell repertoires in COVID-19 (dated by TCRdb to 2020 to 2022). The study in broad terms: Samples from collaborators originated in the United States, Italy and Spain and spanned both the acute and convalescent phases of COVID-19. Deeply sampled blood TCRbeta repertoires from subjects exposed to, actively infected with, or recovered from COVID-19 were included in the dataset. The repertoires were released in a freely available public database meant as a resource for research on the immune response to SARS-CoV-2. The samples were drawn from two sources: the first 160 participants of the ongoing ImmuneRACE study, and 950 to 1,500 subjects contributed by 6 global collaborators. The material from the prospective study consisted of cDNA or gDNA derived from T cells, B-cell-depleted T cells, or PBMCs. A de-identified subject ID, COVID-19 status, age in years and sex were almost always included in the sample metadata. Where available, HLA class I and class II types were obtained from metadata supplied by the sample provider rather than from assay-based typing. Beyond this particular receptor, the publication reports: The amount of clinical and demographic metadata varied by source and participant and was provided uncurated.

Concerning this clone itself: No antigen is known for it. One base away there is no much larger clone; base qualities are not given.

The immunoSEQ Assay, a bias-controlled multiplex PCR, was used to amplify TCRbeta CDR3 regions from genomic DNA. As for how the authors treated the data: The number of nucleated cells in each sample was estimated from the amplification of reference gene primers within the assay. Sequence reads were collapsed and filtered to measure the absolute abundance of every unique TCRbeta CDR3 rearrangement. For each sample, productive Simpson clonality was calculated by taking the square root of Simpson's diversity index across productive rearrangements. TCRdb obtained this table from immuneACCESS and retained in-frame rearrangements with V and J assigned. These tables miss some clones; where compared with another copy, unresolved V genes account for less than half of the shortfall, and the remainder is unexplained. V and J calls plus clone size are reproduced from that table; the DNA served to infer D and trimming. This sample holds fewer than 70,000 clones; roughly 91% were observed only once. The ten largest clones add up to over 7.5% of the sample.

The collaborating institutions used their own protocols to collect whole blood in K2EDTA tubes. For TCRbeta analysis, collaborators shipped samples in one of three forms: frozen whole blood, isolated PBMCs, or DNA extracted from either of those sample types. For CDR1 and CDR2, the germline V gene lists SGHAT and FQNNGV. Relative to germline, V is 5 bases shorter and J is 2 bases shorter, with 23 bases between their ends. From cysteine to phenylalanine, the CDR3 is 18 amino acids long. Here the CDR3 DNA is all that survives: 54 bases in frame from base 1. The sequence was obtained from a man aged 45-60 years with active COVID-19. The specimen was peripheral blood. This chain is built from TRBV11-2 and TRBJ2-3, with the D gene call left open. The DNA sequence is as follows: TGTGCCAGCAGCCCCAGACTGAGAGGCCCCATATCCACAGATACGCAGTATTTT. It translates as CASSPRLRGPISTDTQYF.